The clone carrying this TCR beta chain was observed a few times. Its antigen is unidentified. Germline CDR1 reads KGHDR; CDR2 reads SFDVKD. This CDR3 has 15 residues. V lost 6 bases to trimming and J lost 2 bases, with 12 bases between them. The assay that was used to sequence DNA from cultured CD4+ T cells was the Oncomine TCR Beta short-read assay. Each CDR3 protein gets one entry after TCRdb re-called the PCR reads with MiXCR. In the table there are fewer than 20,000 distinct CDR3 sequences, about half of which are singletons. The treatment denotes: 10-day PBMC culture with coronavirus spike peptide pools or control peptides (ViraFEST assay). ViraFEST enlarged antigen-specific T cell populations with peptide pools and afterwards sequenced TCRs. This entry belongs to a study of vaccination and CD4 T cells after COVID-19. Findings and limits, study-wide: Among convalescent patients, a median approximately 86% of reactive clones emerged only after vaccination. It was found that, in convalescent patients, 304 of 307 vaccine-specific clones were spike mono-reactive.

The chain is built from TRBV24-1 and TRBJ2-2; possibly TRBD1 for D (6 bases). Sequenced material: CD4+ T cells from blood, cultured in vitro, taken before SARS-CoV-2 vaccination. The receptor's source is a human donor who had recovered from COVID-19. The CDR3 reads CATSKPGQNTGELFF. Here the CDR3 DNA reads TGTGCCACCAGTAAACCGGGACAAAACACCGGGGAGCTGTTTTTT.